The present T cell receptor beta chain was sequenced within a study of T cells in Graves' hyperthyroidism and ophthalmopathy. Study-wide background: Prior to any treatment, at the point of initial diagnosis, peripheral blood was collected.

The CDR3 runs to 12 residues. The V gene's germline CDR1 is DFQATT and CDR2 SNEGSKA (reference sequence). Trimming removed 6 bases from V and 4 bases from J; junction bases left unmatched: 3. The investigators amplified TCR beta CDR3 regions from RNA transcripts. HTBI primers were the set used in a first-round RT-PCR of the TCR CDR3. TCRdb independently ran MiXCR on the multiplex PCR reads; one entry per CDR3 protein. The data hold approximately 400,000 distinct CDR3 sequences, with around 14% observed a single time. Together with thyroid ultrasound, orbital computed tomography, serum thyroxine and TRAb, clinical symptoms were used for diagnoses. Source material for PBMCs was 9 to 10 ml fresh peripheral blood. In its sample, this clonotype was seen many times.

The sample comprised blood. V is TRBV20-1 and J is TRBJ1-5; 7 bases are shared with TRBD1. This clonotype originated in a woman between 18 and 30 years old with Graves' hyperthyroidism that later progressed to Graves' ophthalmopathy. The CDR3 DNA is TGCAGTGCCGCGACAGGGAATCAGCCCCAGCATTTT. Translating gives CSAATGNQPQHF.